This T cell receptor beta chain was obtained from a study of identical twins' blood T cells. Study-wide findings and caveats: Twins reportedly had markedly more similar V usage than unrelated donors, even among out-of-frame TCRbeta clonotypes. Shared CDR3 clonotype counts between two donors mainly tracked the product of their cloneset sizes, twins included.

In regard to this clonotype: Its antigen is undetermined.

Reared together, all three twin pairs probably met the same infectious agents and vaccines. The CDR3 covers 12 residues. The V and J ends lost 6 bases and 6 bases respectively, with 9 bases between them. Germline V gene data show CDR1 as MGHRA and CDR2 as YSYEKL. How the authors handled the data: Clonotypes per individual ranged from about 95,000 to nearly 550,000. TCRdb called the 5' RACE reads again in MiXCR, with one record for every CDR3 protein. These V and J calls derive from TCRdb rather than the authors' analysis. The data contain 350,000 to 400,000 distinct CDR3 sequences, over 25% of them singletons.

The chain combines TRBV4-1 with TRBJ2-1; D ambiguous. Sequencing was carried out using PBMCs. The origin of this receptor is a woman aged 18-49 years in good health. CDR3 sequence: CASSQVSNEQFF. The CDR3 coding sequence is TGCGCCAGCAGTCAGGTGTCCAATGAGCAGTTCTTC.